The 4 T cell receptor beta chains presented below share a single source sample, sequenced in a study of CD8 T cells in ankylosing spondylitis. TCRdb re-derived calls from the 5' RACE reads in MiXCR, one entry per CDR3 protein. This sample has 250,000 or so distinct CDR3 sequences, with about 10% found just once. Sequencing used blood, either unsorted or a sorted T cell fraction (not recorded which). The receptors stem from a male donor with ankylosing spondylitis or in good health (not recorded which).

The chain has TRBV5-1 and TRBJ2-1; the D gene could be TRBD1 or TRBD2 (5 bases each). This CDR3 is built from 16 residues. The V gene lost 10 bases and the J gene lost 0 bases, with 20 bases spanning the gap. Germline loops: CDR1 SGHRS, CDR2 YFSETQ. The CDR3 spells CAGAPRGVRSYNEQFF. The CDR3 DNA sequence: TGCGCCGGCGCCCCTCGAGGGGTCCGCTCCTACAATGAGCAGTTCTTC. Drawing the rest from reference TRBV5-1 and TRBJ2-1, the complete variable domain is KAGVTQTPRYLIKTRGQQVTLSCSPISGHRSVSWYQQTPGQGLQFLFEYFSETQRNKGNFPGRFSGRQFSNSRSEMNVSTLELGDSALYLCAGAPRGVRSYNEQFFGPGTRLTVL.

This clonotype occurred a few times. The rearrangement links TRBV30 to TRBJ2-1, with D possibly matching TRBD2 (7 bases). Trimming stripped 3 bases from V and 9 bases from J, with 21 bases between. This CDR3 is built from 15 residues. Germline V gene data show CDR1 as GTSNPN and CDR2 as SVGIG (reference sequence). CDR3 DNA sequence: TGTGCCTGGAGCCTTGCGCCGGGGGGCCGAGGTGAGCAGTTCTTC. Translating gives CAWSLAPGGRGEQFF.

This clonotype appeared many times. This chain links TRBV20-1 with TRBJ2-1; 9 nucleotides align to TRBD1. This CDR3 is built from 15 residues. With 5 bases clipped from V and 5 bases from J, the junction kept 10 bases outside the gene matches. The V gene's germline CDR1 is DFQATT and CDR2 SNEGSKA (reference sequence). In DNA form, the CDR3 reads TGCAGTGCTGATCCCGGGACAGGGTTAAACAATGAGCAGTTCTTC. Translated: CSADPGTGLNNEQFF.

This clonotype showed up many times. The J gene is TRBJ1-1, the V gene TRBV6-6; D ambiguous. From germline, CDR1 is MNHNY and CDR2 SVGAGI (reference sequence). The CDR3 contains 13 residues. V lost 0 bases and J 3 bases, leaving 5 bases between the germline ends. The CDR3 protein is CASSYSEDTEAFF. The CDR3 DNA follows: TGTGCCAGCAGTTACTCGGAGGACACTGAAGCTTTCTTT.